These 24 T cell receptor beta chains came from one sample sequenced in a study of identical twins (dated by TCRdb to about 2016). Library construction relied on 5' RACE. Reads for this sample came from an Illumina HiSeq 2000. TCRdb itself trimmed the public reads at Q25 with fastp, ran MiXCR and retained productive beta chains. Rows matching on CDR3 protein sequence are summarized as one entry with the most common DNA and genes. The sample includes some 330,000 distinct CDR3 sequences, with roughly 9% observed a single time. About 9.1% of the sample comes from the top ten. The sequencing input was naive T cells sorted from blood. This specimen's cell subset or site label, interpreted: cells isolated with a human naive T-cell isolation kit. The source is a woman between 45 and 60 years old in good health.

This clonotype was seen many times. V is TRBV29-1 and J is TRBJ1-5; D is possibly TRBD1 (6 bases). Germline V gives CDR1 SQVTM, CDR2 ANQGSEA. The ends were cut back, 4 bases at V and 3 bases at J, with 10 bases in the middle. The CDR3 covers 13 residues. CDR3 sequence reads: CSVAPGVNQPQHF. CDR3 DNA: TGCAGCGTTGCCCCAGGGGTCAATCAGCCCCAGCATTTT.

DNA for the CDR3: TGCAGTGCTAGAGATTTGGGGCAGGGAGACCTCTATGGCTACACCTTC. Translated: CSARDLGQGDLYGYTF. This chain connects TRBV20-1 to TRBJ1-2, with D possibly TRBD1 on 5 matching bases. The length of the CDR3 is 16 residues. V dropped 0 bases and J dropped 4 bases, with 18 bases sitting between them. Germline V lookup: CDR1 DFQATT, CDR2 SNEGSKA (reference sequence).

V is TRBV6-5 and J is TRBJ2-5; possible D gene TRBD1, 7 bases. CDR1 is MNHEY, CDR2 SVGAGI, per germline. CDR3 size: 14 residues. V lost 6 bases and J lost 5, with 16 bases in between. In nucleotides, the CDR3 is TGTGCCAGCAGCCTGGAGGGGGCTCTTGAGACCCAGTACTTC. Its translation is CASSLEGALETQYF.

This chain connects TRBV14 to TRBJ2-1; the match to TRBD2 covers 8 bases. The ends lost 1 base at V and 3 bases at J; junction bases unmatched: 5. This CDR3 contains 16 residues. CDR1 and CDR2 (germline): SGHDN, FVKESK. In nucleotides, the CDR3 is TGTGCCAGCAGCCAAGCCCCTAGCGGGTACTACAATGAGCAGTTCTTC. The encoded protein is CASSQAPSGYYNEQFF.

J is TRBJ2-7 and V is TRBV5-1, with 7 bases identical to TRBD2. From germline, CDR1 is SGHRS and CDR2 YFSETQ. V trimming: 4 bases; J trimming: 7 bases; junction bases outside the gene matches: 14. This CDR3 spans 15 amino acids. The CDR3 DNA reads as TGCGCCAGCAGCCCTGGACTAGACCTCTCTGGAGAGCAGTACTTC. Protein sequence: CASSPGLDLSGEQYF. The full variable domain, with the rest looked up from reference TRBV5-1 and TRBJ2-7, is KAGVTQTPRYLIKTRGQQVTLSCSPISGHRSVSWYQQTPGQGLQFLFEYFSETQRNKGNFPGRFSGRQFSNSRSEMNVSTLELGDSALYLCASSPGLDLSGEQYFGPGTRLTVT.

J is TRBJ2-1 and V is TRBV6-1; D might be TRBD1 (5 bases). This CDR3 has 15 residues. Trimming removed 4 bases from V and 6 bases from J, with 16 bases in between. Germline CDR1 is MNHNS and CDR2 is SASEGT. DNA for the CDR3: TGTGCCAGCAGTGGACCTAGGGGCAATCCCAATGAGCAGTTCTTC. This encodes CASSGPRGNPNEQFF.

This clonotype was recorded a few times. This sequence joins TRBV15 and TRBJ2-6; D perhaps matches TRBD2 (6 bases). Deletions cut 3 bases from V and 0 bases from J, with 12 bases between. The CDR3 length is 17 residues. CDR1 and CDR2 (germline): LNHNV, YYDKDF (reference sequence). The CDR3 is CATSRRRELSGANVLTF. The CDR3 nucleotides read TGTGCCACCAGCAGGAGGAGGGAACTCTCTGGGGCCAACGTCCTGACTTTC.

V gene TRBV20-1 combines with J gene TRBJ2-1; TRBD1 might be the D (6 bases). With 0 bases removed from V and 7 bases from J, the gap between germline ends came to 10 bases. CDR3 size: 13 residues. Germline CDR1 is DFQATT and CDR2 is SNEGSKA (reference sequence). The CDR3 loop is CSARDFRGNEQFF. The DNA for the CDR3 is TGCAGTGCTAGAGATTTCAGGGGAAATGAGCAGTTCTTC.

Many counts were recorded for this clonotype. The chain is built from TRBV12-5 and TRBJ1-2; D remains unclear. Trimming cost V 3 bases and J 4 bases, with 9 bases left between them. The CDR3 spans 13 residues. Germline CDR1 is LGHNT and CDR2 is FRNRAP. This CDR3 is CASGLRRPYGYTF. The CDR3 DNA reads TGTGCTAGTGGTTTAAGACGGCCCTATGGCTACACCTTC.

The chain couples TRBV14 to TRBJ1-2, with a tentative D call TRBD1 (6 bases). V lost 4 bases to trimming and J lost 3 bases, with 15 bases between them. Germline V gene lookup returns CDR1 SGHDN and CDR2 FVKESK. The CDR3 runs 15 residues. This chain's CDR3 is CASSPSWTEDYGYTF. CDR3 nucleotide sequence: TGTGCCAGCAGCCCATCATGGACAGAAGACTATGGCTACACCTTC.

This clonotype turned up a few times. V and J are TRBV21-1 and TRBJ1-5; TRBD1, the table's D call, lacks a check against the DNA. TRBV21-1 is tagged as a pseudogene. The CDR3 is 16 amino acids. The CDR3 protein is CASSKLEDRGAQPQHF. CDR3 nucleotide sequence: TGTGCCAGCAGCAAACTGGAGGACAGGGGGGCTCAGCCCCAGCATTTT.

This clonotype was found many times. The rearrangement uses TRBV11-2 and TRBJ1-5; 9 nucleotides match TRBD1. V lost 2 bases and J lost 5; bases outside the gene matches: 1. The CDR3 length is 14 residues. Germline-derived CDR1 and CDR2 are SGHAT and FQNNGV. The CDR3 loop reads CASSLRQGDQPQHF. CDR3 coding DNA: TGTGCCAGCAGCTTACGACAGGGGGATCAGCCCCAGCATTTT.

The chain combines TRBV20-1 with TRBJ1-2, with a tentative D call TRBD1 (5 bases). CDR1 and CDR2 from the germline V gene are DFQATT and SNEGSKA (reference sequence). The V and J ends lost 1 base and 8 bases respectively, with 11 bases between them. The CDR3 length is 12 residues. CDR3 sequence: CSARVPGQGYTF. CDR3 bases: TGCAGTGCTAGAGTCCCAGGGCAAGGCTACACCTTC.

V gene TRBV5-5 combines with J gene TRBJ2-1; 10 bases are shared with TRBD2. This CDR3 contains 16 residues. Germline loops: CDR1 SGHKS, CDR2 YYEKEE (reference sequence). The J segment lost 2 bases and the V segment lost 3 bases, leaving 5 bases of the junction unmatched. CDR3: CASSSVAGGAYNEQFF. DNA for the CDR3: TGTGCCAGCAGCTCGGTAGCGGGGGGAGCCTACAATGAGCAGTTCTTC.

As to this clonotype: A junction boundary mismatches the germline segment, possibly from a read error. The rearrangement uses TRBV7-2 and TRBJ2-5, with D perhaps matching TRBD1 or TRBD2 (5 bases each). CDR1 and CDR2 from the germline V gene are SGHTA and FQGNSA. This CDR3 region has 12 residues. The CDR3: CASSAPGTKVRF. In nucleotides, the CDR3 is TGTGCCAGCAGCGCCCCCGGGACCAAAGTTCGCTTC.

This clonotype was counted a few times. The chain joins TRBV28 to TRBJ1-1; D might be TRBD1 (5 bases). Trimming removed 3 bases from V and 1 base from J, with 15 bases in between. This CDR3 region has 16 residues. Per germline, CDR1 MDHEN and CDR2 SYDVKM. The CDR3 DNA reads as TGTGCCAGCAGTTTCCCTTATCCAACAGGGAACACTGAAGCTTTCTTT. Encoded protein: CASSFPYPTGNTEAFF. Drawing the rest from reference TRBV28 and TRBJ1-1, the complete variable domain is DVKVTQSSRYLVKRTGEKVFLECVQDMDHENMFWYRQDPGLGLRLIYFSYDVKMKEKGDIPEGYSVSREKKERFSLILESASTNQTSMYLCASSFPYPTGNTEAFFGQGTRLTVV.

J is TRBJ2-7 and V is TRBV14; the match to TRBD1 covers 8 bases. Germline V gives CDR1 SGHDN, CDR2 FVKESK. The trim removed 4 bases at V and 4 bases at J, leaving 6 bases unmatched. This CDR3 is built from 14 residues. CDR3 nucleotide sequence: TGTGCCAGCAGCCCTGGACAGGGTTGGTACGAGCAGTACTTC. Translated: CASSPGQGWYEQYF. Filled out from reference TRBV14 and TRBJ2-7, the complete variable domain reads EAGVTQFPSHSVIEKGQTVTLRCDPISGHDNLYWYRRVMGKEIKFLLHFVKESKQDESGMPNNRFLAERTGGTYSTLKVQPAELEDSGVYFCASSPGQGWYEQYFGPGTRLTVT.

This clonotype has just a few counts. The chain employs TRBV21-1 and TRBJ1-6. TRBV21-1 is shown as a pseudogene. CDR3 size: 13 residues. The CDR3 protein is CASSSTGSSPLHF. In nucleotides, the CDR3 is TGTGCCAGCAGCAGCACTGGGAGTTCACCCCTCCACTTT.

This clonotype has a count of ten or more. This chain connects TRBV7-3 to TRBJ2-2; possibly TRBD2 for D (6 bases). Germline lookup yields CDR1 SGHTA and CDR2 FQGTGA. V lost 7 bases, J lost 5 bases, and 17 bases lay in between. This CDR3 has 15 residues. CDR3 protein: CASTNIAAGTGELFF. CDR3 DNA: TGTGCCAGCACCAACATAGCGGCGGGGACCGGGGAGCTGTTTTTT.

The gene calls are TRBV15 and TRBJ2-7; a possible D gene is TRBD2 (6 bases). The CDR3 runs 14 residues. Deletions cut 3 bases from V and 3 bases from J, with 12 bases between. Germline V gene lookup returns CDR1 LNHNV and CDR2 YYDKDF (reference sequence). CDR3 coding DNA: TGTGCCACCAGCAGGGAAGGGAGGTACTACGAGCAGTACTTC. As protein: CATSREGRYYEQYF. Full variable domain (missing parts from reference TRBV15 and TRBJ2-7): DAMVIQNPRYQVTQFGKPVTLSCSQTLNHNVMYWYQQKSSQAPKLLFHYYDKDFNNEADTPDNFQSRRPNTSFCFLDIRSPGLGDTAMYLCATSREGRYYEQYFGPGTRLTVT.

The V and J genes are TRBV20-1 and TRBJ2-3; weak D call: TRBD2 (6 bases). The CDR3 is 15 amino acids. Germline V gene lookup returns CDR1 DFQATT and CDR2 SNEGSKA (reference sequence). V lost 5 bases and J 3 bases, leaving 18 bases between the germline ends. The CDR3 sequence is CSALPYSGATDTQYF. The CDR3 nucleotides read TGCAGTGCTTTACCCTATAGCGGAGCGACAGATACGCAGTATTTT.

The V call is TRBV7-9, the J call TRBJ2-1, with a weak D call TRBD2 (5 bases). Germline V lookup: CDR1 SEHNR, CDR2 FQNEAQ (reference sequence). Trimming took 4 bases from V and 0 from J, leaving 10 bases between them. This CDR3 region has 15 residues. CDR3 nucleotide sequence: TGTGCCAGCAGCTCCCCTGGAGGCTCCTACAATGAGCAGTTCTTC. Translating gives CASSSPGGSYNEQFF.

This clonotype was detected only a few times. The rearrangement uses TRBV3-1 and TRBJ2-4; D perhaps matches TRBD2 (5 bases). Trimming stripped 3 bases from V and 1 base from J, with 10 bases between. There are 15 residues in the CDR3. Germline CDR1 and CDR2: LGHDT and YNNKEL (reference sequence). In DNA, the CDR3 is TGTGCCAGCAGCCAGGCCGGCGGGGCCAAAAACATTCAGTACTTC. It encodes CASSQAGGAKNIQYF.

The V and J genes are TRBV5-1 and TRBJ2-1; 11 bases match TRBD2. Trimming at V came to 0 bases and at J to 7 bases, leaving 6 bases not matched to a gene. This CDR3 spans 16 amino acids. The V gene's germline CDR1 is SGHRS and CDR2 YFSETQ. The CDR3 sequence: CASSLVRASGRNEQFF. The DNA of the CDR3 is TGCGCCAGCAGCTTGGTTCGGGCTAGCGGGAGGAATGAGCAGTTCTTC.